This record concerns one T cell receptor (beta chain) sequence. The antigen is unknown. The protocol was immunoSEQ multiplex PCR, while the TCRdb copy is restricted to in-frame clones and leaves out a portion. Of 75,000 to 95,000 clones in the sample, less than 95% were seen once. Between the trimmed V and J ends, which lost 5 bases and 6 bases, there was a span of 10 bases. The CDR3 has 14 residues. Germline V gene lookup returns CDR1 KGHDR and CDR2 SFDVKD. The data stem from a study of T cell responses to AZD1222 COVID-19 vaccine. Study-wide points: Repertoire sampling happened only post peak T cell response. Regions 160-218 and 743-854 held dominance among vaccine-associated CD4 TCRs, which spanned spike.

The receptor comes from an adult who received the AZD1222 COVID-19 vaccine. Sequences were derived from peripheral blood, sampled 28 days after the second AZD1222 dose. The chain joins TRBV24-1 to TRBJ1-6; D unresolved. CDR3 sequence (DNA): TGTGCCACCAGTGGAGGGTTTATTAATTCACCCCTCCACTTT. It translates to CATSGGFINSPLHF.